This TCR beta chain derives from a study of blood T cell repertoires in COVID-19. The assay was immunoSEQ multiplex PCR, and TCRdb's table has in-frame clones only and misses some. The sample has approximately 96,000 clones, 85% to 90% seen once. The CDR3 has 16 amino acids. The germline gives CDR1 MGHRA, CDR2 YSYEKL. Trimming cost V 1 base and J 5 bases, with 15 bases left between them. Sequenced material: peripheral blood. V is TRBV4-1 and J is TRBJ1-5, with D tentatively TRBD1 (5 bases). The sequence was collected from a human donor with COVID-19, enrolled during active disease. The donor label of this sample is uncertain. CDR3 residues: CASSQGDRQQYQPQHF. The CDR3 coding sequence is TGCGCCAGCAGCCAAGGTGATCGACAGCAGTATCAGCCCCAGCATTTT.